This T cell receptor beta chain was recorded in a study of T cell changes during pregnancy in multiple sclerosis. The CDR3 is 14 amino acids. Germline lookup yields CDR1 MNHEY and CDR2 SVGAGI. The ends lost 5 bases at V and 5 bases at J; junction bases unmatched: 8. Here immunoSEQ multiplex PCR was the method, and the copy in TCRdb shows in-frame clones only, minus some. The data contain 66,000 or so clones, over 80% of them singletons. The chain carries TRBV6-5 and TRBJ1-1; 7 positions agree with TRBD1. This TCR came from a female donor in good health, enrolled as a control in a pregnancy study. The sample consisted of peripheral blood, taken in the first trimester of pregnancy. The CDR3 nucleotides read TGTGCCAGCAGTAGTAAACAGGGGAGGACTGAAGCTTTCTTT. The encoded protein is CASSSKQGRTEAFF.